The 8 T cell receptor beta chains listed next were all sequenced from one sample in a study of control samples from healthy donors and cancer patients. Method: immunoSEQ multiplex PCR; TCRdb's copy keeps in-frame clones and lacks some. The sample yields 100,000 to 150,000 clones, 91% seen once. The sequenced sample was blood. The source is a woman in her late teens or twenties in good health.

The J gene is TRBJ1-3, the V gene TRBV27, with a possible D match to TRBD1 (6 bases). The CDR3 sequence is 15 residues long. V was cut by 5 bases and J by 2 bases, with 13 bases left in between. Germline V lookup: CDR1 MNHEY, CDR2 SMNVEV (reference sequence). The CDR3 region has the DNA TGTGCCAGCAGTCCAGGGGTGCGGGCTGGAAACACCATATATTTT. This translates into CASSPGVRAGNTIYF.

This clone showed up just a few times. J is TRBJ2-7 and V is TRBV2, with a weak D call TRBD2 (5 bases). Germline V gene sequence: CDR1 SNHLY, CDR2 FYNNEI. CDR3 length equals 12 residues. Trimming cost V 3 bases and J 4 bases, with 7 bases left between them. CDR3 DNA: TGTGCCAGCAGTGATACTAGATACGAGCAGTACTTC. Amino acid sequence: CASSDTRYEQYF.

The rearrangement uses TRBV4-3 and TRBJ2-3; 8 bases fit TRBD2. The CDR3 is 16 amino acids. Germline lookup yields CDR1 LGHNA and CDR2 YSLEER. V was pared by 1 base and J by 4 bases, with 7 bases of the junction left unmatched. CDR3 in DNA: TGCGCCAGCAGCCAAGCCTTCGGGGGGGTCGCAGATACGCAGTATTTT. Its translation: CASSQAFGGVADTQYF.

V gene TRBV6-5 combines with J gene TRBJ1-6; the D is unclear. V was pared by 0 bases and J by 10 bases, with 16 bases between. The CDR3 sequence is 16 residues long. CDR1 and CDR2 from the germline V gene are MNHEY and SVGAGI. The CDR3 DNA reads TGTGCCAGCAGTTACTCCCAAACACCGGGGAGGTCACCCCTCCACTTT. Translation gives CASSYSQTPGRSPLHF.

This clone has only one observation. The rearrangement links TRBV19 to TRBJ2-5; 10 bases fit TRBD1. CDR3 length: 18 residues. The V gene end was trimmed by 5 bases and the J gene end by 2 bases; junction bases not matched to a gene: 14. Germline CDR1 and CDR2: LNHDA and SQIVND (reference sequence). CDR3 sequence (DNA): TGTGCCAGTAGTGTCTCCGGGACAGGGGTGACCCTACAAGAGACCCAGTACTTC. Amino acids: CASSVSGTGVTLQETQYF.

The CDR3 reads CASSQEGGGDYEQYF. The CDR3 bases are TGTGCCAGCAGCCAAGAGGGAGGGGGGGACTACGAGCAGTACTTC. The V gene is TRBV14, the J gene TRBJ2-7; weak D call: TRBD2 (7 bases). V was pared by 0 bases and J by 3 bases, with 12 bases between. CDR3 length equals 15 residues. The germline gives CDR1 SGHDN, CDR2 FVKESK. Complete variable domain (other parts from reference TRBV14 and TRBJ2-7): EAGVTQFPSHSVIEKGQTVTLRCDPISGHDNLYWYRRVMGKEIKFLLHFVKESKQDESGMPNNRFLAERTGGTYSTLKVQPAELEDSGVYFCASSQEGGGDYEQYFGPGTRLTVT.

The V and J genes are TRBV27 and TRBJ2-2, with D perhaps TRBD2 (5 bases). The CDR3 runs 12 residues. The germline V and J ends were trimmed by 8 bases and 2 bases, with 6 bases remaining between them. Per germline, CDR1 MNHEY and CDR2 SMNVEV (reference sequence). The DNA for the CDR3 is TGTGCCAGCCGGACTAACACCGGGGAGCTGTTTTTT. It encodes CASRTNTGELFF.

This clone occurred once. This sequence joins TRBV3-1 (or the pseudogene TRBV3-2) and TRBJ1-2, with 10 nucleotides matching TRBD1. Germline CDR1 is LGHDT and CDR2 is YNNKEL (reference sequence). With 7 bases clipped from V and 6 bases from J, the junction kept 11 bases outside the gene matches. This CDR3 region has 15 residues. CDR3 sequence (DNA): TGTGCCAGCAACTCACCGGGACAGGGGACCCATGGCTACACCTTC. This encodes CASNSPGQGTHGYTF.